Sequencing of this T cell receptor (beta chain) was carried out in a study of human T cells and chemical hapten exposure. Study-wide background: Sensitization employed 2% DPC on approximately 2 cm by approximately 2 cm of upper inner arm skin. Patch tests containing 0.01% DPC, applied to the upper back, were read at 6 days.

The time point is: patch test 1, 2 weeks after DPC sensitization. Treatment meaning: therapeutic diphenylcyclopropenone sensitization with weekly scalp DPC. With regard to this clonotype: Its antigen remains unknown.

TCRdb called the RACE reads again in MiXCR, with one record for every CDR3 protein. The table includes some 400,000 distinct CDR3 sequences, roughly 5% detected once. Study observations and caveats: There were significantly more large CDR3 similarity clusters among expanded TCRs than among controls.

The CDR3 runs 15 residues. Deletions cut 0 bases from V and 6 bases from J, with 9 bases between. The germline V gene encodes CDR1 LGHDT and CDR2 YNNKEL (reference sequence). The source was whole blood, collected in connection with sensitization to the hapten diphenylcyclopropenone (DPC). The chain is built from TRBV3-1 and TRBJ1-6, with D perhaps TRBD1 (5 bases). This TCR was recovered from a woman in her forties or fifties with alopecia areata. Some clones in this sample may be carry-over from other donors' samples. The CDR3 coding sequence is TGTGCCAGCAGCCAAGAAACAGGAGCTAATTCACCCCTCCACTTT. This sequence encodes CASSQETGANSPLHF.